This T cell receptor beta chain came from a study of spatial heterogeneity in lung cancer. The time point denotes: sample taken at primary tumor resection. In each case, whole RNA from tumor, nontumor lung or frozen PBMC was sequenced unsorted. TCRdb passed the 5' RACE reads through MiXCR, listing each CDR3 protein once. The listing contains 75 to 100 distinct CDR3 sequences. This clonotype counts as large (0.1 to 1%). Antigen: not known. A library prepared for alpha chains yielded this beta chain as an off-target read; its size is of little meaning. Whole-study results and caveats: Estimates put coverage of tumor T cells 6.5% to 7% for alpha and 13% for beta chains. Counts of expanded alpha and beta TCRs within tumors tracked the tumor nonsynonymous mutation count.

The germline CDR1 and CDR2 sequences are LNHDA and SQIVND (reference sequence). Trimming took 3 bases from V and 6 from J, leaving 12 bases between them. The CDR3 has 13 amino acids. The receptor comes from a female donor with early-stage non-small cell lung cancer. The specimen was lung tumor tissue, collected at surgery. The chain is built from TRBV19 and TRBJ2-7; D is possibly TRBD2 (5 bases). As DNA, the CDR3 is TGTGCCAGTAGTATCGGACTTGCCCTCGAGCAGTACTTC. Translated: CASSIGLALEQYF.